This passage covers 21 T cell receptor beta chains from one sample sequenced in a study of tumor-infiltrating lymphocytes in primary liver carcinoma (dated by TCRdb to the late 2010s). Blood RNA was extracted from unsorted whole blood with TRIzol reagent; germline DNA came from the DNeasy Blood & Tissue kit. Instrument on record: Illumina HiSeq 2500. Using a constant-region primer and ProtoScript II reverse transcriptase, TCRbeta-specific cDNA was reverse-transcribed from roughly 500 ng total RNA. The TCRbeta libraries were prepared through three rounds of nested multiplex PCR following a slightly modified ARM-PCR procedure. Multiplex TRBV1-TRBV30 forward primers and a Cbeta reverse primer were used in the first two PCR rounds, each of which was run for around 9 cycles. TCRdb reprocessing: public reads trimmed at Q25 with fastp, clones called with MiXCR, in-frame beta chains kept. Merged by CDR3 protein, the rows form single entries marked with the most common genes and DNA. Here the sample has fewer than 400,000 distinct CDR3 sequences; almost 60% occur a single time. The leading ten clones occupy over 15% of the sample.

The material sequenced was peripheral blood. These receptors came from a woman aged 25 to 39 with primary liver carcinoma and hepatitis B virus infection.

This clonotype was recorded a few times. The chain joins TRBV6-1 to TRBJ1-2, with no clear D. Between the trimmed V and J ends, which lost 5 bases and 8 bases, there was a span of 18 bases. Germline values: CDR1 MNHNS, CDR2 SASEGT. This CDR3 contains 14 residues. The CDR3 spells CASSLLTLGGGYTF. As DNA, the CDR3 is TGTGCCAGCAGTCTCCTGACACTCGGTGGGGGCTACACCTTC.

Comments on this clonotype: This may be a read error: a much more frequent sequence differs by one nucleotide. The chain is built from TRBV7-9 and TRBJ2-3; D not certain. The CDR3 runs to 15 residues. Germline values: CDR1 SEHNR, CDR2 FQNEAQ (reference sequence). CDR3 DNA sequence: TGTGCCAGCAGCTCACCCGGATCAAGCACAGATATGCAGTATTTT. Amino acid sequence: CASSSPGSSTDMQYF.

This chain links TRBV3-1 with TRBJ2-1, with a possible D match to TRBD2 (6 bases). The CDR3 is made up of 13 amino acids. Trimming removed 8 bases at V and 5 bases at J, with 13 bases between. CDR1 is LGHDT, CDR2 YNNKEL, per germline (reference sequence). In DNA, the CDR3 is TGTGCCAGCGGAGGGTGGACTCACAATGAGCAGTTCTTC. Its translation is CASGGWTHNEQFF.

In the case of this clonotype: A much larger clonotype is one base distant, so this may be a read error. The chain uses TRBV29-1 and TRBJ1-2; D unresolved. Germline CDR1 and CDR2: SQVTM and ANQGSEA. Trimming removed 1 base at V and 5 bases at J, with 11 bases between. There are 13 residues in the CDR3. CDR3 region: CSVEVPRGYGYTF. The CDR3 coding sequence is TGCAGCGTTGAAGTGCCTAGAGGATATGGCTACACCTTC.

The chain uses TRBV11-2 and TRBJ1-1; tentatively, D is TRBD1 (5 bases). CDR1 and CDR2 (germline): SGHAT, FQNNGV. The CDR3 extends over 15 amino acids. Trimming cost V 9 bases and J 4 bases, with 21 bases left between them. The CDR3 reads CASSLPDSQGTEAFF. The CDR3 nucleotides are TGTGCCAGTAGCCTCCCGGACTCCCAGGGCACTGAAGCTTTCTTT.

About this clonotype itself: This clone may be a read error of a much larger clone one base away. The chain couples TRBV6-6 to TRBJ2-7, with D tentatively TRBD1 (6 bases). This CDR3 spans 14 amino acids. Germline values: CDR1 MNHNY, CDR2 SVGAGI (reference sequence). The CDR3 spells CVSSYSGQSYEQYF. CDR3 DNA: TGTGTCAGCAGTTACTCCGGACAGAGCTACGAGCAGTACTTC.

This clonotype was counted many times. The chain is built from TRBV11-3 and TRBJ2-5; D is possibly TRBD2 (6 bases). Germline-derived CDR1 and CDR2 are SGHNT and YENEEA. This CDR3 spans 15 amino acids. V was shortened by 5 bases and J by 1 base, with 14 bases between the two germline ends. The DNA of the CDR3 is TGTGCCAGCAGCCAGCGGGCAGGCGCCCAAGAGACCCAGTACTTC. It is translated as CASSQRAGAQETQYF.

The CDR3 nucleotides read TGTGCCAGCAGCCAAGATTTCGCGGGAGTAGAGACCCAGTACTTC. Protein sequence: CASSQDFAGVETQYF. The chain uses TRBV14 and TRBJ2-5; TRBD2 matches 7 bases. The CDR3 runs 15 residues. Germline trimming cut 0 bases from V and 4 bases from J; bases unmatched to any gene: 5. Looked up from germline, CDR1 is SGHDN and CDR2 is FVKESK.

This clonotype came up once. Just one base apart from a much larger clone, this may be a read error. The rearrangement links TRBV12-3 or TRBV12-4 to TRBJ2-2, with D hard to call. The CDR3 has 13 amino acids. CDR3 coding DNA: TGTGGCAGCAGCCTAACTCGGACCGGGGAGCTGTTTTTT. This sequence encodes CGSSLTRTGELFF.

V usage is TRBV11-2 and J usage is TRBJ2-7; unclear D gene. V was clipped by 1 base and J by 5 bases, with 9 bases between them. Looked up from germline, CDR1 is SGHAT and CDR2 is FQNNGV. The CDR3 has 13 residues. The CDR3: CASSLVVGNEQYF. CDR3 bases: TGTGCCAGCAGCTTAGTGGTAGGGAACGAGCAGTACTTC. Combining the CDR3 with reference TRBV11-2 and TRBJ2-7 gives the whole variable domain EAGVAQSPRYKIIEKRQSVAFWCNPISGHATLYWYQQILGQGPKLLIQFQNNGVVDDSQLPKDRFSAERLKGVDSTLKIQPAKLEDSAVYLCASSLVVGNEQYFGPGTRLTVT.

This chain joins TRBV7-9 and TRBJ2-1, with unresolved D. In germline, CDR1 is SEHNR, CDR2 FQNEAQ (reference sequence). Trimming pared 1 base from V and 16 bases from J, leaving 11 bases between. The CDR3 totals 11 residues. CDR3 in DNA: TGTGCCAGCAGCTTAGGATCGGCACCCTTCTTC. It is translated as CASSLGSAPFF.

In regard to this clonotype: This could be a read error, since a much larger clone is one nucleotide away. The chain is built from TRBV29-1 and TRBJ2-2; D call uncertain. Per the germline V gene, CDR1 is SQVTM and CDR2 is ANQGSEA. V was shortened by 7 bases and J by 0 bases, with 3 bases between the two germline ends. CDR3 length: 11 amino acids. CDR3 DNA: TGCAGCGCTTCGAACACCGGGGAGCTGTTTTTT. Residues: CSASNTGELFF.

This clonotype was observed a handful of times. A read error is possible here, since a much larger clone lies one base away. The chain is built from TRBV5-8 and TRBJ2-7, with D perhaps TRBD1 (6 bases). Germline V gene sequence: CDR1 SGHTS, CDR2 YDEGEE. The CDR3 is 14 amino acids. CDR3 sequence (DNA): TGTGCCAGCAGCTTCAATGGACAGCCCTACAAGCAGTACTTC. Protein sequence: CASSFNGQPYKQYF.

A remark on this clonotype: A read error is possible here, since a much larger clone lies one base away. V usage is TRBV29-1 and J usage is TRBJ1-3; D is uncertain. The CDR3 length is 11 residues. Germline V gives CDR1 SQVTM, CDR2 ANQGSEA. In nucleotides, the CDR3 is TGCAGCCTCTTCTCTGAAAACACCATATATTTT. It yields the protein CSLFSENTIYF.

Comment on this clonotype: A clone one base away is much larger, so this may be a read error. The J gene is TRBJ2-1, the V gene TRBV11-2; D ambiguous. This CDR3 spans 16 amino acids. Germline V gene data show CDR1 as SGHAT and CDR2 as FQNNGV. In DNA form, the CDR3 reads TGTGCCAACAGCTTAGTCGGAGCGAGCTCCTACAATGAGCAGTTCTTC. Protein: CANSLVGASSYNEQFF.

This clonotype showed up just a few times. The V gene is TRBV6-2 or TRBV6-3, the J gene TRBJ2-1; perhaps TRBD2 as D (6 bases). The CDR3 consists of 14 residues. Germline CDR1 MNHEY, CDR2 SVGEGT. Trimming removed 7 bases at V and 3 bases at J, with 13 bases between. The DNA of the CDR3 is TGTGCCAGCACCCCCGTAGCGGTCTACAATGAGCAGTTCTTC. It specifies CASTPVAVYNEQFF.

The chain links TRBV29-1 to TRBJ1-2, with D possibly being TRBD1 (5 bases). The CDR3 spans 16 residues. CDR1 is SQVTM, CDR2 ANQGSEA, per germline. Deletions cut 5 bases from V and 7 bases from J, with 26 bases between. The CDR3 region has the DNA TGCAGCGTTCTGGGGGGAGAGGGCCATTATGGGGGTGGCTACACCTTC. Translation: CSVLGGEGHYGGGYTF. The whole variable domain, filled in from reference TRBV29-1 and TRBJ1-2, reads SAVISQKPSRDICQRGTSLTIQCQVDSQVTMMFWYRQQPGQSLTLIATANQGSEATYESGFVIDKFPISRPNLTFSTLTVSNMSPEDSSIYLCSVLGGEGHYGGGYTFGSGTRLTVV.

This clonotype was counted ten times or more. The rearrangement joins TRBV29-1 to TRBJ2-7; D may be TRBD2 (5 bases). The CDR3 sequence is 13 residues long. The V and J ends lost 0 bases and 3 bases respectively, with 9 bases between them. Looked up from germline, CDR1 is SQVTM and CDR2 is ANQGSEA. The CDR3, as DNA: TGCAGCGTTGAAGAGGCAGGACTCTACGAGCAGTACTTC. It codes for CSVEEAGLYEQYF.

The chain is built from TRBV4-2 and TRBJ1-1; the D gene is possibly TRBD1 (6 bases). This CDR3 comprises 15 residues. Germline-derived CDR1 and CDR2 are LGHNA and YNFKEQ. Trimming removed 0 bases from V and 1 base from J, with 9 bases in between. This CDR3 reads CASSQELRGNTEAFF. CDR3 nucleotide sequence: TGTGCCAGCAGCCAAGAACTCAGGGGGAACACTGAAGCTTTCTTT.

Turning to this clonotype: This may be a read error, as it is one base from a much larger clone. This chain links TRBV6-5 with TRBJ2-1; D possibly uses TRBD1 or TRBD2 (5 bases each). CDR1 MNHEY and CDR2 SVGAGI come from the germline V gene. The germline V and J ends were trimmed by 11 bases and 13 bases, with 21 bases remaining between them. The CDR3 consists of 12 residues. CDR3 loop: CAGAASGLGQFF. The CDR3 DNA sequence: TGTGCCGGCGCAGCGTCGGGGCTAGGTCAGTTCTTC.

In its sample, this clonotype was seen a few times. CDR3 coding DNA: TGTGCCAGCAGTTTTCAGGGGTGGTACAATGAGCAGTTCTTC. It specifies CASSFQGWYNEQFF. The chain uses TRBV6-2 or TRBV6-3 and TRBJ2-1; a possible D gene is TRBD1 (6 bases). Trimming cost V 4 bases and J 4 bases, with 11 bases left between them. CDR1 MNHEY and CDR2 SVGEGT come from the germline V gene. The CDR3 has 14 residues.